This T cell receptor beta chain was sequenced for a study of metastatic and nonmetastatic thyroid tumors. From the PCR reads, TCRdb re-called clones with MiXCR. The sample holds 20,000 to 25,000 clones, about 30% seen once. This clone counts as medium-sized. Its antigen remains unidentified. V lost 1 base and J 4 bases, leaving 13 bases between the germline ends. The germline CDR1 and CDR2 sequences are DFQATT and SNEGSKA (reference sequence). CDR3 length: 14 residues. The study's findings and limits: It was reportedly found that TCR beta diversity was significantly higher in malignant thyroid tumors than in benign nodules, a difference seen in both blood and tumor samples.

Thyroid surgery was preceded by no treatment in any patient. J is TRBJ2-5 and V is TRBV20-1; possibly TRBD2 for D (5 bases). The sequenced sample consisted of tumor tissue. This TCR derives from a female donor with papillary thyroid cancer or a benign thyroid nodule (not recorded which). Some clones in this sample may be carry-over from other donors' samples. CDR3 DNA: TGCAGTGCTAGAGGAGAGGGTGGGAGAGAGACCCAGTACTTC. It yields the protein CSARGEGGRETQYF.